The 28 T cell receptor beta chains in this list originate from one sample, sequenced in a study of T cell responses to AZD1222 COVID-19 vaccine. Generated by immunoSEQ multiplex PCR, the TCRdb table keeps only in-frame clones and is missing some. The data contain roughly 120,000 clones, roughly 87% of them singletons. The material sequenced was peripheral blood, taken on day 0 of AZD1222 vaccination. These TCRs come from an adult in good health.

The CDR3 here is CASSEMDRYNEQFF. CDR3 sequence (DNA): TGTGCCAGCAGTGAGATGGACCGGTACAATGAGCAGTTCTTC. The genes are TRBV28 and TRBJ2-1; D not certain. Trimming took off 5 bases at V and 4 bases at J, with 12 bases between the two ends. Germline V CDR1 and CDR2: MDHEN, SYDVKM. The CDR3 contains 14 residues.

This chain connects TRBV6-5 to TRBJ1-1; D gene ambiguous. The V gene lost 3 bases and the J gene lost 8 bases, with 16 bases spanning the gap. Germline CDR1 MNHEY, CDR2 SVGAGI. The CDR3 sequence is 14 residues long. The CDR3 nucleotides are TGTGCCAGCAGTTATTCCCGCTTTAACCCAGAAGCTTTCTTT. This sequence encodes CASSYSRFNPEAFF.

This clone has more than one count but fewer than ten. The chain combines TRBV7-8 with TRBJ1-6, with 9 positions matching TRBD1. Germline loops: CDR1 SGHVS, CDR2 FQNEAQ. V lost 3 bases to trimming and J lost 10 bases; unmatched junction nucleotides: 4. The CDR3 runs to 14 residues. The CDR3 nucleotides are TGTGCCAGCAGCTTGGGGACAGGGAGCTCACCCCTCCACTTT. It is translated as CASSLGTGSSPLHF.

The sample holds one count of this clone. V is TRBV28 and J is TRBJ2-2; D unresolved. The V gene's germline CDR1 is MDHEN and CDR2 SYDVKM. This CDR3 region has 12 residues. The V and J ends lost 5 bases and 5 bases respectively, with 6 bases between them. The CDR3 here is CASSPRTGELFF. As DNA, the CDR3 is TGTGCCAGCAGTCCTCGGACCGGGGAGCTGTTTTTT.

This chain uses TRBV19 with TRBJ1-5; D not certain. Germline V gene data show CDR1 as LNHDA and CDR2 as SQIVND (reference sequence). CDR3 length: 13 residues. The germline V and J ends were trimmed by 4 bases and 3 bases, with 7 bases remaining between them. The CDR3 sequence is CASSTGNNQPQHF. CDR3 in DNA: TGTGCCAGTAGTACGGGTAACAATCAGCCCCAGCATTTT.

CDR3 sequence (DNA): TGCAGCGTAAACTCGAGGGAATCCTATGGCTACACCTTC. Translation gives CSVNSRESYGYTF. The gene calls are TRBV29-1 and TRBJ1-2; no definite D call. CDR1 is SQVTM, CDR2 ANQGSEA, per germline. V was clipped by 6 bases and J by 4 bases, with 15 bases between them. The CDR3 has 13 amino acids. The whole variable domain, remainder taken from reference TRBV29-1 and TRBJ1-2, is SAVISQKPSRDICQRGTSLTIQCQVDSQVTMMFWYRQQPGQSLTLIATANQGSEATYESGFVIDKFPISRPNLTFSTLTVSNMSPEDSSIYLCSVNSRESYGYTFGSGTRLTVV.

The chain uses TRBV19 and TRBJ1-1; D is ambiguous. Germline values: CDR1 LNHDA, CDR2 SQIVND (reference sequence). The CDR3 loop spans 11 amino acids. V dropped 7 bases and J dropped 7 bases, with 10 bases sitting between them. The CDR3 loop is CASTDANEAFF. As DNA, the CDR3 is TGTGCCAGTACCGACGCGAATGAAGCTTTCTTT.

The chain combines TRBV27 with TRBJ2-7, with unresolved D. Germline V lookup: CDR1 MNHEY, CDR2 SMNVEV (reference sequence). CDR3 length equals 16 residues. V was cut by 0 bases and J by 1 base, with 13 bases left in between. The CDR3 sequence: CASSLSKGGRSYEQYF. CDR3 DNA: TGTGCCAGCAGTTTATCGAAGGGCGGTCGGTCCTACGAGCAGTACTTC.

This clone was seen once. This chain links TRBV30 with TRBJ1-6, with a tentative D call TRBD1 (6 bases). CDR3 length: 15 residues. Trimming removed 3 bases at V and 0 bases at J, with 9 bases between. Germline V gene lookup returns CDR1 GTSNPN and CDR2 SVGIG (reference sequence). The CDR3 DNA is TGTGCCTGGAGGCGGGGGGCCTCCTATAATTCACCCCTCCACTTT. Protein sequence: CAWRRGASYNSPLHF.

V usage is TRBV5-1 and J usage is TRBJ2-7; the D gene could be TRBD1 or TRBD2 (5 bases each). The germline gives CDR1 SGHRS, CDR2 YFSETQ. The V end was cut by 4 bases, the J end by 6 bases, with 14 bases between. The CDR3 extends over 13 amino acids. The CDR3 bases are TGCGCCAGCAGCCCCGGGACCCGTGCCGAGCAGTACTTC. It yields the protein CASSPGTRAEQYF.

The CDR3 is CASSPSTGGGGYTF. DNA for the CDR3: TGTGCCAGCAGCCCTTCGACAGGGGGGGGTGGCTACACCTTC. This chain uses TRBV6-4 with TRBJ1-2; 9 bases are a match to TRBD1. Germline V gene data show CDR1 as MRHNA and CDR2 as SNTAGT. Trimming at V came to 6 bases and at J to 7 bases, leaving 9 bases not matched to a gene. The CDR3 is 14 amino acids.

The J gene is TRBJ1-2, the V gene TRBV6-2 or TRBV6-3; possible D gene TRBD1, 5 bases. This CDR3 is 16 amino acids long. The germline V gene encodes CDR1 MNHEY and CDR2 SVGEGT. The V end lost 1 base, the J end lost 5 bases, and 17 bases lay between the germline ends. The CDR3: CASSYFPGGVTYGYTF. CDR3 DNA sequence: TGTGCCAGCAGTTACTTTCCGGGAGGGGTCACATATGGCTACACCTTC.

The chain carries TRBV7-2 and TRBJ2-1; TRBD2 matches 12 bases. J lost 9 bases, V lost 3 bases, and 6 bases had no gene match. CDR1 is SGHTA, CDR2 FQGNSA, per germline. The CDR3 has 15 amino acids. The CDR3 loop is CASSLLAGGLGEQFF. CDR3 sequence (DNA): TGTGCCAGCAGCTTGCTAGCGGGGGGGCTGGGTGAGCAGTTCTTC.

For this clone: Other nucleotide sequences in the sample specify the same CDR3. CDR3 bases: TGTGCCAGCTCACCGGGCAGCCAGAATTCACCCCTCCACTTT. Protein product: CASSPGSQNSPLHF. The chain has TRBV18 and TRBJ1-6; D remains unclear. Trimming shortened V by 3 bases and J by 7 bases, and 10 bases separated the two germline ends. CDR3 length: 14 amino acids. Germline V lookup: CDR1 KGHSH, CDR2 LQKENI.

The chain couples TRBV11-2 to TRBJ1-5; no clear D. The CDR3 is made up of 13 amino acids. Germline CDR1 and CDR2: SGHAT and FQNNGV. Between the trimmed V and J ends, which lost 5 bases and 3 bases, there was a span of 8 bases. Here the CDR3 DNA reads TGTGCCAGCAGCCCAGCTTCCAATCAGCCCCAGCATTTT. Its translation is CASSPASNQPQHF.

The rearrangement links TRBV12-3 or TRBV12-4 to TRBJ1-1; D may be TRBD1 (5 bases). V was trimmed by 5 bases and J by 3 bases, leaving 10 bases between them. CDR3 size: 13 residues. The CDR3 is CASSPQQDTEAFF. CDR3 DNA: TGTGCCAGCAGTCCGCAACAGGACACTGAAGCTTTCTTT.

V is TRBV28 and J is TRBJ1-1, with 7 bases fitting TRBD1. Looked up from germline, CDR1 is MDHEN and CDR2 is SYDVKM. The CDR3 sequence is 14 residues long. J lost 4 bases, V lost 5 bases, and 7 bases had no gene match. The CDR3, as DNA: TGTGCCAGCAGTCCGAACAGGGGTATCACTGAAGCTTTCTTT. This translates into CASSPNRGITEAFF.

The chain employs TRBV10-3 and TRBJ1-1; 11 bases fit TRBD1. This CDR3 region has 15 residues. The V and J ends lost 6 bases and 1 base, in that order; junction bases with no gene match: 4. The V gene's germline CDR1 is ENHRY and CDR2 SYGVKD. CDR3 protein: CAISGQGAGNTEAFF. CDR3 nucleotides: TGTGCCATCAGCGGACAGGGGGCGGGGAACACTGAAGCTTTCTTT.

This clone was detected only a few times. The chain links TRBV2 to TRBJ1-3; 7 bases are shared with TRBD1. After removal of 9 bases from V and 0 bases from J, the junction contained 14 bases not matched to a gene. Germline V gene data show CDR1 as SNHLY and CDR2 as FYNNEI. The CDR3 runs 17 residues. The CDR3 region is CASGQDPYSNSGNTIYF. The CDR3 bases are TGTGCCAGTGGACAGGACCCATACTCAAACTCTGGAAACACCATATATTTT. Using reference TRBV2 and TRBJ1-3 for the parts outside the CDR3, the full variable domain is EPEVTQTPSHQVTQMGQEVILRCVPISNHLYFYWYRQILGQKVEFLVSFYNNEISEKSEIFDDQFSVERPDGSNFTLKIRSTKLEDSAMYFCASGQDPYSNSGNTIYFGEGSWLTVV.

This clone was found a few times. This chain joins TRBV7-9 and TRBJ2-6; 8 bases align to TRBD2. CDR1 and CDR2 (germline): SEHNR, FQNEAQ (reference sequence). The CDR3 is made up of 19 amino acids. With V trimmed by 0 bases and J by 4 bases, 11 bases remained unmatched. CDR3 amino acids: CASSLARGGPTGGANVLTF. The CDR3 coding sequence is TGTGCCAGCAGCTTAGCCCGGGGGGGCCCCACTGGAGGGGCCAACGTCCTGACTTTC.

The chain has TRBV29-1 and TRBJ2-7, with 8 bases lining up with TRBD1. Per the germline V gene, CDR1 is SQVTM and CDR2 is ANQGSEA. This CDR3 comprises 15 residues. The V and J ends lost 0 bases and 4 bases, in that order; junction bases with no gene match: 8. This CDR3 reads CSVEDPGQVGYEQYF. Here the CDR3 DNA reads TGCAGCGTTGAAGACCCGGGACAGGTAGGATACGAGCAGTACTTC.

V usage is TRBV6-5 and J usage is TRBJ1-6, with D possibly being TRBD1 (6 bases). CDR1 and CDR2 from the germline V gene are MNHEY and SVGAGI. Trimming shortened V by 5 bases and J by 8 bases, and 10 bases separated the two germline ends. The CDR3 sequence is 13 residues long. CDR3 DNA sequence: TGTGCCAGCAGTCAGGGGATAGATTCACCCCTCCACTTT. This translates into CASSQGIDSPLHF.

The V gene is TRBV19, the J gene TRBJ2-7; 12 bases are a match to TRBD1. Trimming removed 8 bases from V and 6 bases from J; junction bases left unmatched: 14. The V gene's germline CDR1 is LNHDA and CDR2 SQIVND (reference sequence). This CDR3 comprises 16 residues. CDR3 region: CASHQRGQGADGEQYF. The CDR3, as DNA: TGTGCCAGTCATCAGAGGGGACAGGGGGCGGATGGCGAGCAGTACTTC.

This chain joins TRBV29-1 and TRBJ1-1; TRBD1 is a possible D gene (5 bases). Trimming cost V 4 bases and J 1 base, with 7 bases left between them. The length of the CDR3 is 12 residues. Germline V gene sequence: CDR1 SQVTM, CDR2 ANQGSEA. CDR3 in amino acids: CSVGGRNTEAFF. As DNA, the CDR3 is TGCAGCGTTGGGGGACGGAACACTGAAGCTTTCTTT.

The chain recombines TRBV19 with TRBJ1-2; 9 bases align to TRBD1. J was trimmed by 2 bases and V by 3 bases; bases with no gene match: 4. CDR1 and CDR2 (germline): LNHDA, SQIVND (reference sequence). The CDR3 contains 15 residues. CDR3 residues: CASSILGQGNYGYTF. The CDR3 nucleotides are TGTGCCAGTAGTATTCTTGGACAGGGGAACTATGGCTACACCTTC.

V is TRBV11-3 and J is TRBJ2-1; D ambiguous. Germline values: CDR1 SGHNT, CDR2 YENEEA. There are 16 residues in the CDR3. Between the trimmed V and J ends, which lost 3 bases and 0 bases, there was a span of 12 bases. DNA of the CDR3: TGTGCCAGCAGCTTCGAAAGCGATAGCTCCTACAATGAGCAGTTCTTC. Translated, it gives CASSFESDSSYNEQFF.

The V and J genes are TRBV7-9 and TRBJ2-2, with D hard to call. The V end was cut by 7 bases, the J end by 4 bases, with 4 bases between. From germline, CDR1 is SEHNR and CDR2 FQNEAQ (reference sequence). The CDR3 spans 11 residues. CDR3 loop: CASTATGELFF. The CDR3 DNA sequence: TGTGCCAGCACCGCCACCGGGGAGCTGTTTTTT.

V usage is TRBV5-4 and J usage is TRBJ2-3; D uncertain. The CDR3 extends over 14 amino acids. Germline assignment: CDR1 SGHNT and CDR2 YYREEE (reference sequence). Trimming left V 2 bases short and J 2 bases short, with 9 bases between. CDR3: CASSLLAPTDTQYF. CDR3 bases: TGTGCCAGCAGCTTACTGGCCCCCACAGATACGCAGTATTTT.